The TCR beta chain described here comes from a study of blood T cell repertoires in COVID-19. The wider study: Sites in the United States, Italy and Spain provided acute and convalescent COVID-19 samples. Nucleic acid was either cDNA or gDNA, and it came from T cells, B-cell-depleted T cells, or PBMCs.

Germline CDR1 SGHNT, CDR2 YENEEA. Trimming cost V 3 bases and J 3 bases, with 9 bases left between them. The CDR3 totals 13 residues. Source study methods: Amplified reference gene primers provided the basis for estimating nucleated cell counts. Only in-frame clones appear in the TCRdb table, and some are missing; sequencing was by immunoSEQ multiplex PCR. V, J and clone size are those of that table, while D and trimming were read from the DNA. This table has 150,000 or so clones, 84% appearing once. Only a few counts were recorded for this clone. The chain links TRBV11-3 to TRBJ2-7; D unresolved. The TCR originated in a man aged 40-49 years who had recovered from COVID-19. The sample comprised peripheral blood. The CDR3 loop reads CASSLRNNYEQYF. The CDR3 nucleotides read TGTGCCAGCAGCTTGAGGAATAACTACGAGCAGTACTTC. The full variable domain, its missing parts supplied by reference TRBV11-3 and TRBJ2-7, is EAGVVQSPRYKIIEKKQPVAFWCNPISGHNTLYWYLQNLGQGPELLIRYENEEAVDDSQLPKDRFSAERLKGVDSTLKIQPAELGDSAVYLCASSLRNNYEQYFGPGTRLTVT.